This T cell receptor (beta chain) originates from a study of cytomegalovirus exposure and HLA in healthy donors listed by TCRdb under 2017. With respect to the entire study: A later analysis indicated that the 120 or so validation repertoires were generated on the platform also employed for the 700 or so repertoires of the first cohort. The study aimed to test whether cataloging public T cell receptors could reveal signatures of past pathogen exposure. A separate validation cohort of about 110 different subjects was used in addition to the roughly 640-subject first cohort. To predict cytomegalovirus infection status, the study brought together high-throughput TCR immunosequencing, statistical association of individual TCRs with disease status, and machine learning.

Taken from cysteine to phenylalanine, the CDR3 has 15 residues. Left in the record is the CDR3 DNA by itself, 45 bases read in frame from the first base. Based on the germline V gene, the CDR1 and CDR2 sequences are SGHAT and FQNNGV. The V end loses 0 bases and the J end loses 3 bases, and a stretch of 9 bases separates them. The donors were included in the validation cohort of roughly 130 subjects, a group kept apart from the 666-subject first cohort. Study-wide conclusions, independent of this receptor: The study listed approximately 150 TCR beta chains as associated with cytomegalovirus. It was suggested by the authors that the approach could potentially be generalized to other disease states and immunological phenotypes. In a later analysis, TCRs clustered in the first cohort were found to also tend to co-occur in the 110 or so validation repertoires, with 85% to 95% of cluster scores above 0. The classifier was reported to diagnose cytomegalovirus status with high specificity and sensitivity in both the original cohort and the validation cohort. A few of the identified cytomegalovirus-associated TCR beta chains were confirmed in vitro to be specific for cytomegalovirus antigens. Across donors, most TCR sequences were observed very rarely, whereas some public TCRs were present in many individuals. All 110 or so repertoires were used to score co-occurrence in the validation cohort in a later analysis, because that analysis had no HLA typing for the cohort.

Comment on this clone: Its specific antigen is unknown. Per-base quality was not reported, and no clone a single base away is much larger than it.

Receptor amplification or capture employed the immunoSEQ multiplex PCR assay. Processing in the source paper ran as follows. A statistical classification framework was built for diagnosing cytomegalovirus status from the catalog of TCR beta chain sequences. The immuneACCESS repertoire file appears here via TCRdb, limited to in-frame rearrangements. These files lack a portion of the clones; in checked studies, under half of the deficit traces to unresolved V genes, and the cause of the others is not known. For V, J and clone size, that table is used; D and trimming come from the DNA. Counted in this sample were about 68,000 clones; about 90% of them appeared once. The top ten hold roughly 3.1% of the sample.

This clonotype was obtained from a man younger than 35 in good health and CMV-seronegative. The V and J genes are TRBV11-2 and TRBJ1-5; TRBD1 is possibly the D segment (6 matching bases). The specimen was PBMCs. The DNA reads TGTGCCAGCAGCTTAGACAGGGGATACAATCAGCCCCAGCATTTT. Its amino acids are CASSLDRGYNQPQHF.